This TCR beta chain was profiled in a study of blood T cells in healthy people across ages. Alongside a J-beta primer mix, a sample-barcoded 5' primer served in a second PCR lasting roughly 6 to 12 cycles. Using its own MiXCR run on the 5' RACE reads, TCRdb lists one record per CDR3 protein. The sample records about 1.8 million distinct CDR3 sequences, roughly 52% being singletons. Turning to this clonotype: Antigen specificity is unknown.

The CDR3 has 14 residues. Trimming removed 5 bases from V and 1 base from J; junction bases left unmatched: 5. Study results and caveats: Unknown CMV status may confound age-related changes in expanded clones.

J is TRBJ2-7 and V is TRBV12-3 or TRBV12-4, with 7 bases aligning to TRBD2. This clonotype was obtained from a woman in her 40s in good health. Sequenced sample: blood. CDR3 in amino acids: CASSTGLESYEQYF. CDR3 coding DNA: TGTGCCAGCAGTACCGGACTAGAATCCTACGAGCAGTACTTC.